This TCR beta chain was identified in a study of chemoradiotherapy in HPV16-positive cancers (dated by TCRdb to 2022 to 2024). For context, the study as a whole: Candidate HPV-specific T-cell clones and common TCR motifs were defined through functional T-cell assays on cells from a couple of HPV16-positive patients. Whether T-cell immunity against the HPV oncoproteins E6 and E7 changes during chemoradiotherapy and whether survival is affected by this immunity were examined in the study. The candidate HPV-specific TCRs and motifs were subsequently tracked in TCR repertoires obtained from roughly 85 patients with HPV-related cancers.

The cysteine opens and the phenylalanine closes a CDR3 of 14 amino acids. Only the CDR3 DNA stays, 42 bases, in frame from base 1. V is shortened by 3 bases, J by 6 bases, and the region joining them spans 14 bases. CDR1 and CDR2 (SGHTA, FQGNSA) derive from the germline V gene. General conclusions and limits of the study: Among HPV16-positive patients, expansion of HPV-responsive T cells during chemoradiotherapy was associated with better recurrence-free survival. The functional definition of HPV-specific T cells came from only a couple of HPV16-positive patients, and the survival association was reported for HPV16-positive patients. Expansion of candidate HPV-specific clones and E7-related TCR motifs was observed in the tumor microenvironment during treatment, whereas no such expansion was observed for non-HPV-specific T cells.

To note about this clone: The antigen it binds to is not known. Within one base of it there is no much larger clone, and no base qualities were kept.

Repertoires were sampled multiple times during chemoradiotherapy, which allowed clonal expansion in the tumor microenvironment to be followed. Libraries were prepared through the immunoSEQ multiplex PCR assay. Not all clones reach the TCRdb copy of this immuneACCESS table, which keeps in-frame sequences only. Checked studies attribute under half of the gap to unresolved V genes and leave the rest unexplained. Across this sample there are approximately 12,000 clones, with roughly 89% seen only once. The ten largest clones represent around 2.9% of the sample. The specimen was obtained from a patient who underwent chemoradiotherapy. Recombination connected TRBV7-2 to TRBJ1-1; matching of 5 bases hints at TRBD1 as the D gene. The receptor's source is a human donor with HPV-associated anogenital cancer. The DNA sequence is given as TGTGCCAGCAGCTTCGGGGGAGGGATCGCTGAAGCTTTCTTT. Its protein reads: CASSFGGGIAEAFF.